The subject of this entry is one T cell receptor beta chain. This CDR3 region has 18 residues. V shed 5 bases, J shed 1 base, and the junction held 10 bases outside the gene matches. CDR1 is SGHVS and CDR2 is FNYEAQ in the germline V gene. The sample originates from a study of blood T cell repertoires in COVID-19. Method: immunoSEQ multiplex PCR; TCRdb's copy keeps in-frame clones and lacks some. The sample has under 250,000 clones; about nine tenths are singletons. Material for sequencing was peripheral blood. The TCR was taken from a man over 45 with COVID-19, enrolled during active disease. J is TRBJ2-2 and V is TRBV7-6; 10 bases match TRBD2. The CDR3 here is CASSPRGSGGKNTGELFF. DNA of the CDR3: TGTGCCAGCAGCCCAAGGGGTAGCGGGGGGAAGAACACCGGGGAGCTGTTTTTT.